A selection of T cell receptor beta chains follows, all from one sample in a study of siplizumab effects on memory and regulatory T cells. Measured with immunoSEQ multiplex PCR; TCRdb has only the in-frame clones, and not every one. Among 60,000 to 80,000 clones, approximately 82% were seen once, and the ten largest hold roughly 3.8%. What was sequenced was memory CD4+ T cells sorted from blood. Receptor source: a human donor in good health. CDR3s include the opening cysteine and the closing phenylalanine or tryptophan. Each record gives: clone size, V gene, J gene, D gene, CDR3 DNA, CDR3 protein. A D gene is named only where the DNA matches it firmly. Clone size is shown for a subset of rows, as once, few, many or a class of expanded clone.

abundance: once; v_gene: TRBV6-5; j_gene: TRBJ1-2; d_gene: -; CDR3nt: TGTGCCAGCTTTGGGGGCTCTGGCTACACCTTC; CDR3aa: CASFGGSGYTF
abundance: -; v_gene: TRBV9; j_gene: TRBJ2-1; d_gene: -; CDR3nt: TGTGCCAGCAGCGTAGTGTCGGGGGTATCCACATTGGAGCAGTTCTTC; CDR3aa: CASSVVSGVSTLEQFF
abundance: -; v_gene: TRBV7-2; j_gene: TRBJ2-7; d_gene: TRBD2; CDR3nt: TGTGCCAGCAGCTTGGGTAGCGGGAGCGAGCAGTACTTC; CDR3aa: CASSLGSGSEQYF
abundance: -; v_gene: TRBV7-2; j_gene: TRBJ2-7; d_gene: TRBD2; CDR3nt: TGTGCCAGCAGCTCTAGCGGGGGGTCCTACGAGCAGTACTTC; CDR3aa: CASSSSGGSYEQYF
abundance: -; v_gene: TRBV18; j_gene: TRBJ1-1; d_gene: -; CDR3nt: TGTGCCAGCTCACCACTGTCTCGGGGAGGGACTGAAGCTTTCTTT; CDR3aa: CASSPLSRGGTEAFF
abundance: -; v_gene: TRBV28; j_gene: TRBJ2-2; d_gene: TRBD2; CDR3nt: TGTGCCAGCAGTTTGGGCGGGAGGTCCACCGGGGAGCTGTTTTTT; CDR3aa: CASSLGGRSTGELFF
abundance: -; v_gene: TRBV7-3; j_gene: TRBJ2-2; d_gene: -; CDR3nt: TGTGCCAGCAGCTTGGGTAGGAACACCGGGGAGCTGTTTTTT; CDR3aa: CASSLGRNTGELFF
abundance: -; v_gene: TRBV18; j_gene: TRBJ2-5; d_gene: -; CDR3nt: TGTGCCAGCTCACCGGAAGAGACCCAGTACTTC; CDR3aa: CASSPEETQYF
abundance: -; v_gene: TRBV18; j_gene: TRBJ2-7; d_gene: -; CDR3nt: TGTGCCAGCTCACCGTTGGGGCGTAGGGCCGAGCAGTACTTC; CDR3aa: CASSPLGRRAEQYF
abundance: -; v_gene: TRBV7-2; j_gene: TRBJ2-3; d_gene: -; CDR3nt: TGTGCCAGCAGCCCCCGGACAGATACGCAGTATTTT; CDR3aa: CASSPRTDTQYF
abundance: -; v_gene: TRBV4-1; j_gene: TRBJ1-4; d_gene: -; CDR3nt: TGCGCCAGCAGCGCCCTAAACGAAAAACTGTTTTTT; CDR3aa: CASSALNEKLFF
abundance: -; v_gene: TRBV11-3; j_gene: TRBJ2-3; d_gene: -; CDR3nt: TGTGCCAGCAGCTTAATACTCACAGATACGCAGTATTTT; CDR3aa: CASSLILTDTQYF
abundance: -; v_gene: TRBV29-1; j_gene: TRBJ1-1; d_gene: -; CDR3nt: TGCAGCGTTGATCGACAGAAGATGAACACTGAAGCTTTCTTT; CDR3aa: CSVDRQKMNTEAFF
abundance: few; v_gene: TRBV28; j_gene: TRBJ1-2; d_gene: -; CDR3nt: TGTGCCATCGCTAACTATAACTATGGCTACACCTTC; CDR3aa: CAIANYNYGYTF
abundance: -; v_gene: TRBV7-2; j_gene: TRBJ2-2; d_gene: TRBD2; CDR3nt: TGTGCCAGCAGCTTAAAGTCGGCTAGCGGGAACACCGGGGAGCTGTTTTTT; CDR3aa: CASSLKSASGNTGELFF
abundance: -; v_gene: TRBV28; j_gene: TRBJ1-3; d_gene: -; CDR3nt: TGTGCCAGCAGTACAGGGTCTGGTAACACCATATATTTT; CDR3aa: CASSTGSGNTIYF
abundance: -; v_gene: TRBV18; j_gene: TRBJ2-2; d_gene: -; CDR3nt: TGTGCCAGCTCACCACCCAACACCGGGGAGCTGTTTTTT; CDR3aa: CASSPPNTGELFF
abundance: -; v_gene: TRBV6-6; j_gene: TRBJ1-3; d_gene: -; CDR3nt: TGTGCCGGCTCATGGGGAGAGTCTGGAAACACCATATATTTT; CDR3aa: CAGSWGESGNTIYF
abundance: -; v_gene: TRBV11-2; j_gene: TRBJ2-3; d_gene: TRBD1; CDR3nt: TGTGCCAGCAGCCATGGACAGGGTTTCGGAGATACGCAGTATTTT; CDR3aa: CASSHGQGFGDTQYF
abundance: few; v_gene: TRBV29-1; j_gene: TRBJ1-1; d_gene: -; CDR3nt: TGCAGCGTTGAAGAGGTTTGGGGCACTGAAGCTTTCTTT; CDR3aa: CSVEEVWGTEAFF
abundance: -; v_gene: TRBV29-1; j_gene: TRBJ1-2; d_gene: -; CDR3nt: TGCAGCGTTACCCCTGGGAACTATGGCTACACCTTC; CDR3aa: CSVTPGNYGYTF
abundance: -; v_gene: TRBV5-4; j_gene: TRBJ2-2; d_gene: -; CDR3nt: TGTGCCAGCAGCTACTCGGGGAACACCGGGGAGCTGTTTTTT; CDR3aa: CASSYSGNTGELFF
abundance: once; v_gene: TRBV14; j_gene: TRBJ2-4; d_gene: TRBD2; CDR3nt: TGTGCCAGCAGCCGAAGACTAGCGGGGAGGGGGTCGGGCAAAAACATTCAGTACTTC; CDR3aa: CASSRRLAGRGSGKNIQYF
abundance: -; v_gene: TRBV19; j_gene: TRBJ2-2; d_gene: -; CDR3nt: TGTGCCAGTAGTATGGGGACCTACACCGGGGAGCTGTTTTTT; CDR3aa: CASSMGTYTGELFF
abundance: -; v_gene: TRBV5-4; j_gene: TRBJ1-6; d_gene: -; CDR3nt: TGTGCCAGCAGCTTGGAGCTGCAGGGCTCACCCCTCCACTTT; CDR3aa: CASSLELQGSPLHF
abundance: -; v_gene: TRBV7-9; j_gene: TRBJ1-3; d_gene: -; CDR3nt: TGTGCCAGCAGCTTAAACCCACGACAACCTGGAAACACCATATATTTT; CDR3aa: CASSLNPRQPGNTIYF
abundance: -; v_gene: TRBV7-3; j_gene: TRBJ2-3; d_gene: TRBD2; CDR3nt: TGTGCCAGCAGCTTAAGACCGCCACTAGCGGGAGGGCCGGAGTATTTT; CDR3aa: CASSLRPPLAGGPEYF
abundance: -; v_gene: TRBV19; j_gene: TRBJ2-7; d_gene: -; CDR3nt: TGTGCCAGTAGTAACTCTTACGAGCAGTACTTC; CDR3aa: CASSNSYEQYF
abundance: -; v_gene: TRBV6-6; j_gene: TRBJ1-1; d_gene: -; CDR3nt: TGTGCCAGCAGTTACGGACAGATCAACACTGAAGCTTTCTTT; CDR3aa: CASSYGQINTEAFF
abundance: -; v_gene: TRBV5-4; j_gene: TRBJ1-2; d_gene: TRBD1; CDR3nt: TGTGCCAGCAGCTTGGGGACAGGGAACTATGGCTACACCTTC; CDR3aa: CASSLGTGNYGYTF
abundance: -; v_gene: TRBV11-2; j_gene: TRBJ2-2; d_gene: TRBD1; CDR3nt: TGTGCCAGCAGCCTCAGGGGGCCGGGCACCGGGGAGCTGTTTTTT; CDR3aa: CASSLRGPGTGELFF
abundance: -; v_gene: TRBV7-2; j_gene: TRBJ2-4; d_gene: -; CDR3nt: TGTGCCAGCAGCTCCGGACCTTTTCAGTACTTC; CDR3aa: CASSSGPFQYF
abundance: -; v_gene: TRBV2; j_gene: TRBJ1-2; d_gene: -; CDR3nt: TGTGCCAGCAGTGGACAGTTCTATGGCTACACCTTC; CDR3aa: CASSGQFYGYTF
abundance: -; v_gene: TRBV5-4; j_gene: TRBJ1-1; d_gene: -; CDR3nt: TGTGCCAGCAGCTTGGATCCTGGGGCCAGCAACTCGGCTTTCTTT; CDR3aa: CASSLDPGASNSAFF
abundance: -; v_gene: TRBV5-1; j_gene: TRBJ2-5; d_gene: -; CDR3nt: TGCGCCAGCAGCCCAGGGGCAGGCGCACAAGAGACCCAGTACTTC; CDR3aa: CASSPGAGAQETQYF
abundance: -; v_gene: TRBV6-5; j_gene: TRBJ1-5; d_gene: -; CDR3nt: TGTGCCAGCAGAAAAAATAGCAATCAGCCCCAGCATTTT; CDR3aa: CASRKNSNQPQHF
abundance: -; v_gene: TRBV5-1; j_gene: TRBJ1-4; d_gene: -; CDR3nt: TGCGCCAGCAGCTTGATGGAGAGGGAAGAAAAACTGTTTTTT; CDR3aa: CASSLMEREEKLFF
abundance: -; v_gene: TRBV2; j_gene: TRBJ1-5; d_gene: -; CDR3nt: TGTGCCAGCAGTGTTGGACAGACTAATCAGCCCCAGCATTTT; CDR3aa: CASSVGQTNQPQHF
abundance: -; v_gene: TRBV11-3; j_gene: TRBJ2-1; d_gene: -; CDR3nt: TGTGCCAGCAGCTTTGACAGATACTCCTACAATGAGCAGTTCTTC; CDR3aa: CASSFDRYSYNEQFF
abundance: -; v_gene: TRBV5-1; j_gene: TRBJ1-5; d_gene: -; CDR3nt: TGCGCCAGCAGCTTCGCACCAGGGAATCAGCCCCAGCATTTT; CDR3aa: CASSFAPGNQPQHF
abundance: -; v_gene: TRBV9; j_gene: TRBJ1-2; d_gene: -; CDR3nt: TGTGCCAGCAGCTCAGGAAGGGCGAAGGGCTACACCTTC; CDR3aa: CASSSGRAKGYTF
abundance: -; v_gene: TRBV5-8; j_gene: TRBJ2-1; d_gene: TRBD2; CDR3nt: TGTGCCAGCAGCTTGGTGGCGGGGGGCGATAATGAGCAGTTCTTC; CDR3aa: CASSLVAGGDNEQFF
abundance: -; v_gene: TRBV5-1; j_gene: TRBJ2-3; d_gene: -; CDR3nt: TGCGCCAGCAGCTTGGAACAGCTCACAGATACGCAGTATTTT; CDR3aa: CASSLEQLTDTQYF
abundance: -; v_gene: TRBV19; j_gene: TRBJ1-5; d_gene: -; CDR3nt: TGTGCCAGTAGGAGGGAGAACAATCAGCCCCAGCATTTT; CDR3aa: CASRRENNQPQHF
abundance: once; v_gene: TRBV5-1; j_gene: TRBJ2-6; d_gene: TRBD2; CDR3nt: TGCGCCAGCAGCACCGGGACTAGTTCTGGGGCCAACGTCCTGACTTTC; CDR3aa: CASSTGTSSGANVLTF
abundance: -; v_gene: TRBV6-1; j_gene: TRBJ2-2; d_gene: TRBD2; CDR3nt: TGTGCCAGCACACCTAGCGGGGAGGACACCGGGGAGCTGTTTTTT; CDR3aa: CASTPSGEDTGELFF
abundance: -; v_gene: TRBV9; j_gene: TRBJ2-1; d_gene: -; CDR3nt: TGTGCCAGCAGTCCGCAAGGAGCTGAGCAGTTCTTC; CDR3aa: CASSPQGAEQFF
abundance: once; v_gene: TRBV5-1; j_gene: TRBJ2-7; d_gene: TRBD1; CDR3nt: TGCGCCAGCAGCGGGACGGACAGGGGAATCGGATACGAGCAGTACTTC; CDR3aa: CASSGTDRGIGYEQYF
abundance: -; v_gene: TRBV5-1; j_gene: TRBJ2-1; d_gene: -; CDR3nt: TGCGCCAGCAGCTTGGCCCAACCGGGGAACAATGAGCAGTTCTTC; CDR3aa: CASSLAQPGNNEQFF
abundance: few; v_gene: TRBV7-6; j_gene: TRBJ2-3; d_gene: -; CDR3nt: TGTGCCAGCAGCTTAGAAGCTACTACAGATACGCAGTATTTT; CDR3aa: CASSLEATTDTQYF
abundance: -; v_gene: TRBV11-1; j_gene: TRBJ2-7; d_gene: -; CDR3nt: TGTGCCAGCGGGGCATCCAACTACGAGCAGTACTTC; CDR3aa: CASGASNYEQYF